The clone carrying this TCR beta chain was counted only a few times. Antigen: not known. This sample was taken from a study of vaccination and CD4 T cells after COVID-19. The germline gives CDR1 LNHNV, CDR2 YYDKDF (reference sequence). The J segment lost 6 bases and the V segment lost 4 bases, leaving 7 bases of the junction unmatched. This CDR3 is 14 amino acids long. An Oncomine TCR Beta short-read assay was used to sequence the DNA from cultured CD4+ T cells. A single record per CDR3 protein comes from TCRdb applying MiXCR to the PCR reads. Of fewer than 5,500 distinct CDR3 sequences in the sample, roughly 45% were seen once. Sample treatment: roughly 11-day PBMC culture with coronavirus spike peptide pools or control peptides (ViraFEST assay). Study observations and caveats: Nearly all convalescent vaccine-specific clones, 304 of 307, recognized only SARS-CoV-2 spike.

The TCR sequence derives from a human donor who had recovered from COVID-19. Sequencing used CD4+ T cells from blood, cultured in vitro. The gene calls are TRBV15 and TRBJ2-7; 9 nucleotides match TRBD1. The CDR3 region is CATSTGRGQGEQYF. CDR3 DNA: TGTGCCACCAGCACGGGCAGGGGACAGGGCGAGCAGTACTTC.